Presented here are 15 T cell receptor beta chains from one specimen sequenced in a study of neurological immune-mediated disorders. MiXCR was run by TCRdb on the 5' RACE reads, yielding one entry per CDR3 protein. The repertoire has around 31,000 distinct CDR3 sequences, around 4% of them found once; the top ten carry about 23%. The sample was CD4+ T cells from blood. These receptors all stem from a woman in her thirties or forties in good health.

In its sample, this clonotype was seen many times. This chain joins TRBV12-3 or TRBV12-4 and TRBJ1-1; D gene uncertain. CDR3 size: 15 residues. V lost 5 bases to trimming and J lost 0 bases, with 13 bases between them. CDR3 protein: CASSPWTGMNTEAFF. As DNA, the CDR3 is TGTGCCAGCAGTCCCTGGACCGGGATGAACACTGAAGCTTTCTTT.

The V gene is TRBV7-8, the J gene TRBJ2-3; the D is unclear. Per the germline V gene, CDR1 is SGHVS and CDR2 is FQNEAQ. V was clipped by 8 bases and J by 1 base, with 10 bases between them. This CDR3 has 13 amino acids. CDR3 region: CASGAWGTDTQYF. Written as DNA, the CDR3 is TGTGCCAGCGGCGCTTGGGGCACAGATACGCAGTATTTT.

This clonotype was counted at least ten times. The chain couples TRBV12-3 or TRBV12-4 to TRBJ2-7; 10 nucleotides match TRBD1. V lost 7 bases to trimming and J lost 5 bases; unmatched junction nucleotides: 8. The CDR3 sequence is 14 residues long. Here the CDR3 DNA reads TGTGCCAGCACCTTGGACAGGGGGATGAACGAGCAGTACTTC. Its translation is CASTLDRGMNEQYF.

This clonotype occurred many times. The chain combines TRBV7-2 with TRBJ2-3; 9 bases map to TRBD2. CDR1 is SGHTA, CDR2 FQGNSA, per germline. The CDR3 is 16 amino acids. V shed 3 bases, J shed 4 bases, and the junction held 8 bases outside the gene matches. The CDR3 bases are TGTGCCAGCAGCTTCGCGGGAGGGGGAGGCTCAGATACGCAGTATTTT. Residues: CASSFAGGGGSDTQYF.

This clonotype was seen ten or more times. The chain couples TRBV6-1 to TRBJ2-7, with TRBD2 matching 15 bases. Losses at the gene ends were 4 bases for V and 3 bases for J; bases not matched to a gene: 10. The CDR3 length is 18 residues. Germline CDR1 MNHNS, CDR2 SASEGT. The CDR3 spells CASSGWTSGRAGDYEQYF. DNA for the CDR3: TGTGCCAGCAGTGGATGGACTAGCGGGAGGGCCGGTGACTACGAGCAGTACTTC.

This clonotype was picked up many times. The genes are TRBV6-5 and TRBJ2-7; 7 nucleotides align to TRBD1. V was clipped by 2 bases and J by 3 bases; unmatched bases: 4. CDR1 MNHEY and CDR2 SVGAGI come from the germline V gene. CDR3 length: 14 amino acids. In nucleotides, the CDR3 is TGTGCCAGCAGTTACGGGACAGCGATCTACGAGCAGTACTTC. Protein sequence: CASSYGTAIYEQYF.

This clonotype was observed many times. V is TRBV3-1 and J is TRBJ2-7, with D tentatively TRBD2 (5 bases). The CDR3 is 11 residues long. Germline V gene lookup returns CDR1 LGHDT and CDR2 YNNKEL (reference sequence). V lost 5 bases, J lost 3 bases, and 5 bases lay in between. CDR3 bases: TGTGCCAGCAGCGAGGGCTACGAGCAGTACTTC. It encodes CASSEGYEQYF.

This clonotype occurred many times. The J gene is TRBJ1-2, the V gene TRBV5-1; 9 nucleotides line up with TRBD1. Looked up from germline, CDR1 is SGHRS and CDR2 is YFSETQ. J lost 8 bases, V lost 2 bases, and 4 bases had no gene match. CDR3 length: 13 amino acids. CDR3 region: CASSFGTGRGYTF. The DNA of the CDR3 is TGCGCCAGCAGCTTTGGGACAGGGCGCGGCTACACCTTC.

This clonotype was recorded many times. V usage is TRBV5-1 and J usage is TRBJ1-6; D is perhaps TRBD1 (6 bases). Germline assignment: CDR1 SGHRS and CDR2 YFSETQ. V shed 3 bases and J shed 14 bases, with 12 bases lying between them. CDR3 size: 12 residues. The CDR3 sequence is CASSSDRSTLHF. CDR3 nucleotide sequence: TGCGCCAGCAGCTCCGACAGGAGTACCCTCCACTTT.

This clonotype was counted at least ten times. The chain links TRBV7-9 to TRBJ2-2; D is perhaps TRBD1 (5 bases). The germline V gene has CDR1 SEHNR and CDR2 FQNEAQ (reference sequence). V was clipped by 1 base and J by 1 base, with 7 bases between them. This CDR3 is 15 amino acids long. The CDR3 DNA reads TGTGCCAGCAGCTTAGACAGGATGAACACCGGGGAGCTGTTTTTT. Amino acids: CASSLDRMNTGELFF.

This clonotype was counted many times. This chain joins TRBV28 and TRBJ2-7; 11 nucleotides agree with TRBD2. This CDR3 is built from 17 residues. Germline CDR1 reads MDHEN; CDR2 reads SYDVKM. V gave up 6 bases and J gave up 2 bases; unmatched junction bases: 12. The CDR3 bases are TGTGCCAGCAGACAACTAGCGGGAGAGATAAGTCCCTACGAGCAGTACTTC. Protein product: CASRQLAGEISPYEQYF.

This clonotype was seen many times. The V and J genes are TRBV24-1 and TRBJ2-2, with 8 bases matching TRBD1. CDR1 is KGHDR and CDR2 is SFDVKD in the germline V gene. The CDR3 covers 16 residues. V shed 0 bases, J shed 3 bases, and the junction held 2 bases outside the gene matches. This CDR3 is CATSDLLTGDTGELFF. The CDR3 coding sequence is TGTGCCACCAGTGATTTGCTGACAGGGGACACCGGGGAGCTGTTTTTT.

This clonotype was picked up many times. The rearrangement joins TRBV29-1 to TRBJ2-7; possibly TRBD1 or TRBD2 for D (5 bases each). V was pared by 4 bases and J by 5 bases, with 12 bases between. The CDR3 has 12 residues. The germline V gene encodes CDR1 SQVTM and CDR2 ANQGSEA. The CDR3 DNA reads TGCAGCGTTGGGGGGTGGCGCGACGAGCAGTACTTC. Its protein is CSVGGWRDEQYF.

This clonotype was detected many times. The rearrangement uses TRBV4-1 and TRBJ1-1; D is unclear. The CDR3 totals 14 residues. Trimming pared 1 base from V and 3 bases from J, leaving 9 bases between. From germline, CDR1 is MGHRA and CDR2 YSYEKL. This CDR3 is CASSQGNLDTEAFF. CDR3 bases: TGCGCCAGCAGCCAAGGGAACTTGGACACTGAAGCTTTCTTT.

This clonotype was seen at least ten times. The genes are TRBV7-2 and TRBJ1-2; D might be TRBD1 (6 bases). V gave up 5 bases and J gave up 7 bases, with 14 bases separating them. The CDR3 extends over 13 amino acids. Germline V gene sequence: CDR1 SGHTA, CDR2 FQGNSA. DNA of the CDR3: TGTGCCAGCAGCCTAGGGCCAGGGGCTGGCTACACCTTC. Its translation: CASSLGPGAGYTF.